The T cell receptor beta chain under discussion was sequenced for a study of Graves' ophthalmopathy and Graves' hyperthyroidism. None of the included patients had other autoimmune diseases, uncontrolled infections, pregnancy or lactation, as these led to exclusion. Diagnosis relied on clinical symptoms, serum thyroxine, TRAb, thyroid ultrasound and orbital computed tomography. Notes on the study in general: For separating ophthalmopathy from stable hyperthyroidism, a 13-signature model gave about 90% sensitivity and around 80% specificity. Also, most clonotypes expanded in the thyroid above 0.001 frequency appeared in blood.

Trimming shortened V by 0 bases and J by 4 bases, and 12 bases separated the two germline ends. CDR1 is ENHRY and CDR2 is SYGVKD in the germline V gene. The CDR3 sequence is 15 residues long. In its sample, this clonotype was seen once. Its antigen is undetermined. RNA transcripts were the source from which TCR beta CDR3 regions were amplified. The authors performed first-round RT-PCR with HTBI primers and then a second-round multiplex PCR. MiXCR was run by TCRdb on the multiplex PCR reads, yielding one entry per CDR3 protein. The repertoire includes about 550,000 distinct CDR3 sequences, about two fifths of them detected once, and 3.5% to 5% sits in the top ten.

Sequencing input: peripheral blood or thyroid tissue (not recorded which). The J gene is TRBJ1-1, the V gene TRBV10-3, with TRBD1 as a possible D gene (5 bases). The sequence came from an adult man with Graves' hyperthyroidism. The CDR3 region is CAISESGRGGTEAFF. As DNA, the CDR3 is TGTGCCATCAGTGAGTCCGGACGGGGCGGCACTGAAGCTTTCTTT.